This T cell receptor (beta chain) was sequenced for a study of blood T cell repertoires in COVID-19. The wider study: Acute and convalescent COVID-19 samples came from the United States, Italy and Spain. T cells, B-cell-depleted T cells, or PBMCs provided the cDNA or gDNA that served as material.

Trimming took 6 bases from V and 4 from J, leaving 18 bases between them. The CDR3 length is 15 residues. Germline loops: CDR1 LNHDA, CDR2 SQIVND (reference sequence). TCRdb's table, derived via immunoSEQ multiplex PCR, lists solely in-frame clones and lacks some. Among under 100,000 clones listed, around 87% were seen once. Sample: peripheral blood. The TCR comes from a man aged 35 to 55 with acute or convalescent COVID-19. The chain is built from TRBV19 and TRBJ1-1; the D gene is possibly TRBD1 (5 bases). The CDR3 loop is CASRRPGPGGTEAFF. Written as DNA, the CDR3 is TGTGCCAGTAGGAGACCGGGACCGGGGGGCACTGAAGCTTTCTTT.